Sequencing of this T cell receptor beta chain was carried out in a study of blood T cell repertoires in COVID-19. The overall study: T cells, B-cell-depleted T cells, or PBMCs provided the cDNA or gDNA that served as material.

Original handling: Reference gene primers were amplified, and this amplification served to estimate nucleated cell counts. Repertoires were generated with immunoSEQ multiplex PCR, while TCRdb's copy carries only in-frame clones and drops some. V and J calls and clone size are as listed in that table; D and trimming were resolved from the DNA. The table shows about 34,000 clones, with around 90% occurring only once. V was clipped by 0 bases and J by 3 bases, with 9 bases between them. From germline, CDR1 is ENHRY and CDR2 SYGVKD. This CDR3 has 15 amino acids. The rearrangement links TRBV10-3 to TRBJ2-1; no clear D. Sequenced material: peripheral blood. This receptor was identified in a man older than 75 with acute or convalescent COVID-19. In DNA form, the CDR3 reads TGTGCCATCAGTGAGTCGAGACTTAACTACAATGAGCAGTTCTTC. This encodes CAISESRLNYNEQFF.